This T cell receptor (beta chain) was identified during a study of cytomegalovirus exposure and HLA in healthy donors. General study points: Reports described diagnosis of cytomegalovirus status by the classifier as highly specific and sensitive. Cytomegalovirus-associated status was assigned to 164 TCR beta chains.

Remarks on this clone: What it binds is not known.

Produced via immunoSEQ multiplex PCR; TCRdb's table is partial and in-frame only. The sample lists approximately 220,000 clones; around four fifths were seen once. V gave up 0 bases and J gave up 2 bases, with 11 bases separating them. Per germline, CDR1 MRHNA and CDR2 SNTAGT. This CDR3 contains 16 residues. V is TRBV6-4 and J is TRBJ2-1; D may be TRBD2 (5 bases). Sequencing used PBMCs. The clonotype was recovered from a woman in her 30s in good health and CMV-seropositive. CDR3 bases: TGTGCCAGCAGTGACTCTTTTGAGGGCCCCTACAATGAGCAGTTCTTC. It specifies CASSDSFEGPYNEQFF.